These 28 T cell receptor beta chains were all obtained from the same sample, sequenced in a study of cytotoxic CD8 clonotypes in ibrutinib-treated CLL. Clones were sequenced by immunoSEQ multiplex PCR, and TCRdb holds only the in-frame ones, with some missing. The table shows about 130,000 clones, with approximately 80% occurring only once. The sample here was PBMCs, taken after 24 months of ibrutinib treatment. Receptors originate from a human donor with chronic lymphocytic leukemia.

The chain combines TRBV6-4 with TRBJ1-1; the D is unclear. The V and J ends lost 3 bases and 5 bases respectively, with 10 bases between them. The CDR3 runs 13 residues. Germline V gene sequence: CDR1 MRHNA, CDR2 SNTAGT. CDR3 region: CASSETGRTEAFF. The CDR3 region has the DNA TGTGCCAGCAGTGAAACGGGGAGGACTGAAGCTTTCTTT.

The CDR3 is CSAVNPGGYTF. The CDR3 region has the DNA TGCAGTGCTGTCAACCCGGGTGGCTACACCTTC. This chain links TRBV20-1 with TRBJ1-2; D is ambiguous. Trimming removed 5 bases from V and 7 bases from J, with 11 bases in between. The length of the CDR3 is 11 residues. The germline V gene encodes CDR1 DFQATT and CDR2 SNEGSKA (reference sequence).

The chain is built from TRBV10-2 and TRBJ2-7; perhaps TRBD1 as D (6 bases). CDR3 length equals 14 residues. The germline V gene has CDR1 WSHSY and CDR2 SAAADI. V was pared by 6 bases and J by 4 bases, with 16 bases between. The CDR3 DNA follows: TGCGCCAGCAGCGCCGGGACACCTAATTACGAGCAGTACTTC. Residues: CASSAGTPNYEQYF.

This chain links TRBV19 with TRBJ2-1; D gene unclear. The CDR3 loop spans 14 amino acids. In germline, CDR1 is LNHDA, CDR2 SQIVND (reference sequence). V gave up 7 bases and J gave up 1 base, with 11 bases separating them. The CDR3 nucleotides read TGTGCCAGTAACATTGGGTATTCCTACAATGAGCAGTTCTTC. Amino acid sequence: CASNIGYSYNEQFF.

The gene calls are TRBV14 and TRBJ2-5; 8 nucleotides line up with TRBD2. Germline V gene data show CDR1 as SGHDN and CDR2 as FVKESK. The CDR3 covers 15 residues. The junction had 8 bases not matched to a gene; V was cut back by 2 bases and J by 6 bases. The CDR3 DNA sequence: TGTGCCAGCAGCCAACCCGGACTAGCTTCGCAGACCCAGTACTTC. Translating it yields CASSQPGLASQTQYF. Filled out from reference TRBV14 and TRBJ2-5, the complete variable domain reads EAGVTQFPSHSVIEKGQTVTLRCDPISGHDNLYWYRRVMGKEIKFLLHFVKESKQDESGMPNNRFLAERTGGTYSTLKVQPAELEDSGVYFCASSQPGLASQTQYFGPGTRLLVL.

The rearrangement joins TRBV25-1 to TRBJ2-7; no reliable D call. The V gene lost 4 bases and the J gene lost 3 bases, with 7 bases spanning the gap. The germline CDR1 and CDR2 sequences are MGHDK and SYGVNS. This CDR3 is 12 amino acids long. The CDR3 is CASSGVFYEQYF. In DNA, the CDR3 is TGTGCCAGCAGTGGGGTCTTCTACGAGCAGTACTTC.

This clone showed up just once. The chain employs TRBV28 and TRBJ1-5, with TRBD1 matching 7 bases. V lost 1 base to trimming and J lost 1 base; unmatched junction nucleotides: 4. The CDR3 spans 16 residues. From germline, CDR1 is MDHEN and CDR2 SYDVKM. CDR3 nucleotides: TGTGCCAGCAGTTTATCCGGGACAGTCAGCAATCAGCCCCAGCATTTT. This translates into CASSLSGTVSNQPQHF.

This clone has just one count. CDR3 loop: CASAFGQGGEQYF. As DNA, the CDR3 is TGTGCTAGTGCCTTTGGTCAGGGTGGGGAGCAGTACTTC. This sequence joins TRBV12-5 and TRBJ2-7, with D possibly TRBD1 on 5 matching bases. CDR1 and CDR2 (germline): LGHNT, FRNRAP. The CDR3 sequence is 13 residues long. V lost 7 bases and J 7 bases, leaving 17 bases between the germline ends. The variable domain in full, with the rest retrieved from reference TRBV12-5 and TRBJ2-7, is DARVTQTPRHKVTEMGQEVTMRCQPILGHNTVFWYRQTMMQGLELLAYFRNRAPLDDSGMPKDRFSAEMPDATLATLKIQPSEPRDSAVYFCASAFGQGGEQYFGPGTRLTVT.

The rearrangement joins TRBV5-1 to TRBJ2-3; 11 bases agree with TRBD1. Germline trimming cut 4 bases from V and 5 bases from J; bases unmatched to any gene: 6. This CDR3 comprises 15 residues. Germline assignment: CDR1 SGHRS and CDR2 YFSETQ. The CDR3: CASSPDRGRIDTQYF. The DNA of the CDR3 is TGCGCCAGCAGCCCGGACAGGGGGCGGATAGATACGCAGTATTTT. Full variable domain (missing parts from reference TRBV5-1 and TRBJ2-3): KAGVTQTPRYLIKTRGQQVTLSCSPISGHRSVSWYQQTPGQGLQFLFEYFSETQRNKGNFPGRFSGRQFSNSRSEMNVSTLELGDSALYLCASSPDRGRIDTQYFGPGTRLTVL.

The rearrangement joins TRBV4-1 to TRBJ2-5; 11 nucleotides match TRBD2. J was trimmed by 1 base and V by 0 bases; bases with no gene match: 7. The length of the CDR3 is 18 residues. Germline-derived CDR1 and CDR2 are MGHRA and YSYEKL. The CDR3, as DNA: TGCGCCAGCAGCCAAGATCGGGCGACTAGCGGGGCCCAAGAGACCCAGTACTTC. Its protein is CASSQDRATSGAQETQYF.

This clone was seen only a few times. CDR3 sequence (DNA): TGTGCCAGTAGTCCCAAGGAGAGGGGGCATCAGCCCCAGCATTTT. It encodes CASSPKERGHQPQHF. V usage is TRBV19 and J usage is TRBJ1-5; TRBD1 aligns across 7 bases. The V gene end was trimmed by 5 bases and the J gene end by 5 bases; junction bases not matched to a gene: 9. In germline, CDR1 is LNHDA, CDR2 SQIVND (reference sequence). The CDR3 totals 15 residues.

This chain connects TRBV30 to TRBJ2-5; 7 nucleotides align to TRBD2. The CDR3 totals 13 residues. Germline V gene sequence: CDR1 GTSNPN, CDR2 SVGIG (reference sequence). Losses at the gene ends were 3 bases for V and 0 bases for J; bases not matched to a gene: 1. The CDR3 region has the DNA TGTGCCTGGAGGGGGGGGTACCAAGAGACCCAGTACTTC. It is translated as CAWRGGYQETQYF.

This sequence joins TRBV27 and TRBJ2-2; D gene uncertain. Looked up from germline, CDR1 is MNHEY and CDR2 is SMNVEV (reference sequence). V was shortened by 3 bases and J by 5 bases, with 4 bases between the two germline ends. The CDR3 spans 12 residues. The CDR3 region has the DNA TGTGCCAGCAGTTTCCGTACCGGGGAGCTGTTTTTT. Translating gives CASSFRTGELFF.

The V gene is TRBV28, the J gene TRBJ1-4; 9 bases are a match to TRBD1. The J segment lost 8 bases and the V segment lost 3 bases, leaving 7 bases of the junction unmatched. The germline V gene encodes CDR1 MDHEN and CDR2 SYDVKM. This CDR3 has 15 amino acids. The CDR3 bases are TGTGCCAGCAGTTTGTCGGGGACAGGGCGGGAAAAACTGTTTTTT. This encodes CASSLSGTGREKLFF.

V gene TRBV19 combines with J gene TRBJ1-2; D is possibly TRBD1 (6 bases). CDR1 is LNHDA and CDR2 is SQIVND in the germline V gene (reference sequence). CDR3 length: 13 amino acids. V was trimmed by 7 bases and J by 3 bases, leaving 12 bases between them. CDR3: CASTRGGYYGYTF. CDR3 in DNA: TGTGCCAGTACCCGGGGGGGCTACTATGGCTACACCTTC.

The chain joins TRBV19 to TRBJ2-7, with 8 positions matching TRBD2. CDR1 and CDR2 from the germline V gene are LNHDA and SQIVND (reference sequence). The CDR3 has 14 amino acids. Trimming removed 4 bases from V and 1 base from J; junction bases left unmatched: 3. CDR3 protein: CASSRLANSYEQYF. In DNA, the CDR3 is TGTGCCAGTAGTAGACTAGCGAATTCCTACGAGCAGTACTTC.

This chain uses TRBV5-1 with TRBJ1-6, with no clear D. Per germline, CDR1 SGHRS and CDR2 YFSETQ. CDR3 length equals 15 residues. Trimming stripped 0 bases from V and 10 bases from J, with 14 bases between. The CDR3 loop is CASSLADGVGSPLHF. CDR3 coding DNA: TGCGCCAGCAGCTTGGCGGACGGTGTTGGCTCACCCCTCCACTTT.

V is TRBV23-1 and J is TRBJ1-2; 7 nucleotides align to TRBD1. TRBV23-1 falls under the ORF class, with uncertain function. The CDR3 totals 15 residues. The ends lost 4 bases at V and 7 bases at J; junction bases unmatched: 12. This CDR3 is CASSPPKTGRVGYTF. The CDR3 DNA is TGCGCCAGCAGTCCCCCCAAGACAGGGAGAGTTGGCTACACCTTC.

This clone has just one count. The rearrangement links TRBV28 to TRBJ1-2; tentative D call: TRBD1 (6 bases). Germline CDR1 MDHEN, CDR2 SYDVKM. Trimming left V 4 bases short and J 6 bases short, with 21 bases between. The CDR3 totals 16 residues. The CDR3 DNA follows: TGTGCCAGCAGTTACGGGGGGGCAGGGAAGTCGGATGGCTACACCTTC. This translates into CASSYGGAGKSDGYTF.

V and J are TRBV6-5 and TRBJ2-7, with a tentative D call TRBD1 (5 bases). There are 14 residues in the CDR3. Germline V gene sequence: CDR1 MNHEY, CDR2 SVGAGI. The V gene lost 5 bases and the J gene lost 7 bases, with 18 bases spanning the gap. The CDR3: CASSRIGAAGEQYF. CDR3 in DNA: TGTGCCAGCAGTAGAATTGGGGCCGCCGGAGAGCAGTACTTC.

The chain uses TRBV30 and TRBJ2-7; 7 positions match TRBD1. Germline assignment: CDR1 GTSNPN and CDR2 SVGIG (reference sequence). The length of the CDR3 is 13 residues. J lost 4 bases, V lost 5 bases, and 8 bases had no gene match. CDR3 residues: CAWEGQWGYEQYF. Written as DNA, the CDR3 is TGTGCCTGGGAGGGACAGTGGGGTTACGAGCAGTACTTC.

To note about this clone: Distinct nucleotide sequences in the sample also encode this CDR3. The chain is built from TRBV2 and TRBJ2-5, with 8 bases matching TRBD1. V was pared by 4 bases and J by 5 bases, with 3 bases of the junction left unmatched. This CDR3 contains 13 residues. From germline, CDR1 is SNHLY and CDR2 FYNNEI. The CDR3 loop reads CASSVTGGETQYF. For the CDR3, the DNA is TGTGCCAGCAGTGTTACAGGGGGTGAGACCCAGTACTTC.

V usage is TRBV19 and J usage is TRBJ1-2; 9 nucleotides line up with TRBD1. This CDR3 spans 17 amino acids. The J segment lost 4 bases and the V segment lost 5 bases, leaving 14 bases of the junction unmatched. The germline CDR1 and CDR2 sequences are LNHDA and SQIVND (reference sequence). The CDR3, as DNA: TGTGCCAGTAGTGGCCGGGACAGGGCTCGGTGGGGCTATGGCTACACCTTC. Translation: CASSGRDRARWGYGYTF.

The chain links TRBV7-8 to TRBJ2-3; a weak D match, TRBD1 (5 bases). The V end lost 0 bases, the J end lost 2 bases, and 18 bases lay between the germline ends. The germline V gene encodes CDR1 SGHVS and CDR2 FQNEAQ. CDR3 length: 18 amino acids. The CDR3 loop is CASSLARSWGTYTDTQYF. In DNA form, the CDR3 reads TGTGCCAGCAGCTTAGCCCGGAGCTGGGGCACTTACACAGATACGCAGTATTTT.

The chain carries TRBV6-5 and TRBJ1-5; D remains unclear. V lost 4 bases and J 3 bases, leaving 10 bases between the germline ends. The CDR3 covers 14 residues. Germline assignment: CDR1 MNHEY and CDR2 SVGAGI. In nucleotides, the CDR3 is TGTGCCAGCAGTTCCGACAAATTCAATCAGCCCCAGCATTTT. Protein sequence: CASSSDKFNQPQHF.

The chain carries TRBV4-2 and TRBJ2-5; 15 bases agree with TRBD2. From germline, CDR1 is LGHNA and CDR2 YNFKEQ. V trimming: 2 bases; J trimming: 1 base; junction bases outside the gene matches: 8. The CDR3 length is 19 residues. The CDR3 sequence is CASSQPGTSGGYSQETQYF. The CDR3 nucleotides read TGTGCCAGCAGCCAACCCGGGACTAGCGGGGGGTACTCCCAAGAGACCCAGTACTTC.

The gene calls are TRBV25-1 and TRBJ1-1; D is uncertain. The CDR3 has 14 amino acids. Germline lookup yields CDR1 MGHDK and CDR2 SYGVNS. The V end was cut by 1 base, the J end by 1 base, with 7 bases between. The CDR3 DNA reads TGTGCCAGCAGTGAATGGGAGCAGAACACTGAAGCTTTCTTT. Protein: CASSEWEQNTEAFF.

V gene TRBV4-3 combines with J gene TRBJ2-7; the match to TRBD1 covers 11 bases. This CDR3 spans 15 amino acids. Germline CDR1 is LGHNA and CDR2 is YSLEER. Trimming removed 4 bases from V and 2 bases from J; junction bases left unmatched: 4. CDR3 residues: CASSPGTGGPYEQYF. In DNA form, the CDR3 reads TGCGCCAGCAGCCCGGGGACAGGGGGACCCTACGAGCAGTACTTC.